This entry lists 17 T cell receptor beta chains sequenced from one sample in a study of blood T cell repertoires in COVID-19. The protocol was immunoSEQ multiplex PCR, while the TCRdb copy is restricted to in-frame clones and leaves out a portion. The sample holds 150,000 to 200,000 clones, 85% to 90% seen once. The sample comprised peripheral blood. Source of these receptors: a man aged 40-49 years with active or convalescent COVID-19.

The chain couples TRBV4-1 to TRBJ1-4; a possible D gene is TRBD1 (6 bases). V was shortened by 0 bases and J by 3 bases, with 11 bases between the two germline ends. Per the germline V gene, CDR1 is MGHRA and CDR2 is YSYEKL. This CDR3 contains 16 residues. The CDR3 bases are TGCGCCAGCAGCCAAGAGTGGGGGCGACCTAATGAAAAACTGTTTTTT. The encoded protein is CASSQEWGRPNEKLFF.

This sequence joins TRBV28 and TRBJ1-2, with D possibly matching TRBD1 (6 bases). Germline CDR1 is MDHEN and CDR2 is SYDVKM. There are 13 residues in the CDR3. Trimming pared 6 bases from V and 8 bases from J, leaving 16 bases between. The CDR3 reads CASSLSGVSGYTF. The CDR3 nucleotides are TGTGCCAGCAGCCTTTCAGGGGTCTCCGGCTACACCTTC.

This clone has only one observation. The rearrangement uses TRBV7-9 and TRBJ1-5; D is uncertain. Germline V gives CDR1 SEHNR, CDR2 FQNEAQ (reference sequence). V lost 4 bases and J 1 base, leaving 11 bases between the germline ends. The CDR3 extends over 15 amino acids. For the CDR3, the DNA is TGTGCCAGCAGCTCCAATGCGGGCAGCAATCAGCCCCAGCATTTT. It translates to CASSSNAGSNQPQHF.

This clone was observed once. The chain has TRBV6-1 and TRBJ1-2; possibly TRBD1 for D (5 bases). This CDR3 region has 15 residues. Germline V gives CDR1 MNHNS, CDR2 SASEGT. V lost 3 bases to trimming and J lost 2 bases, with 13 bases between them. CDR3: CASSEWGGSNYGYTF. The CDR3 DNA sequence: TGTGCCAGCAGTGAGTGGGGCGGTTCCAACTATGGCTACACCTTC.

The J gene is TRBJ1-4, the V gene TRBV21-1; the DNA was not compared with TRBD1, the D call given in the table. TRBV21-1 is flagged as a pseudogene. The CDR3 is made up of 16 amino acids. This chain's CDR3 is CASSSEGAATNEKLFF. DNA of the CDR3: TGTGCCAGCAGCAGTGAGGGGGCCGCAACTAATGAAAAACTGTTTTTT.

CDR3 sequence: CASSPRTGKGYTF. The CDR3 DNA is TGTGCCAGCAGCCCACGGACAGGGAAAGGCTACACCTTC. This sequence joins TRBV7-8 and TRBJ1-2, with 8 bases aligning to TRBD1. The ends lost 5 bases at V and 8 bases at J; junction bases unmatched: 7. This CDR3 is 13 amino acids long. The germline CDR1 and CDR2 sequences are SGHVS and FQNEAQ.

This clone has a single count. The chain links TRBV27 to TRBJ1-5, with 9 bases aligning to TRBD1. CDR1 and CDR2 from the germline V gene are MNHEY and SMNVEV (reference sequence). V lost 1 base to trimming and J lost 0 bases; unmatched junction nucleotides: 7. CDR3 length: 18 amino acids. CDR3 region: CASSLLQGAPYSNQPQHF. The CDR3 DNA follows: TGTGCCAGCAGTTTATTACAGGGGGCTCCATATAGCAATCAGCCCCAGCATTTT.

The V call is TRBV9, the J call TRBJ2-7, with TRBD2 as a possible D gene (6 bases). CDR1 is SGDLS and CDR2 is YYNGEE in the germline V gene. The germline V and J ends were trimmed by 0 bases and 1 base, with 8 bases remaining between them. The CDR3 consists of 14 residues. The CDR3 nucleotides are TGTGCCAGCAGCGTAGGGACTAAATCCTACGAGCAGTACTTC. Its translation: CASSVGTKSYEQYF.

The chain joins TRBV18 to TRBJ1-2; maybe TRBD1 (5 bases). Germline V gene lookup returns CDR1 KGHSH and CDR2 LQKENI. V was clipped by 2 bases and J by 5 bases, with 9 bases between them. The CDR3 runs 13 residues. The CDR3 loop is CASSPSTEYGYTF. Here the CDR3 DNA reads TGTGCCAGCTCACCATCGACAGAGTATGGCTACACCTTC.

This chain joins TRBV2 and TRBJ2-3; 7 bases are shared with TRBD2. Germline CDR1 reads SNHLY; CDR2 reads FYNNEI. V dropped 2 bases and J dropped 2; count of bases not matched to a gene: 4. The CDR3 length is 15 residues. The CDR3, as DNA: TGTGCCAGCAGTGAACGGCGGGAGCCCACAGATACGCAGTATTTT. Translation gives CASSERREPTDTQYF.

This CDR3 reads CAISDRSYEQFF. Here the CDR3 DNA reads TGTGCCATCAGTGACCGTAGCTATGAGCAGTTCTTC. V and J are TRBV10-3 and TRBJ2-1, with no clear D. V lost 3 bases, J lost 8 bases, and 8 bases lay in between. Germline lookup yields CDR1 ENHRY and CDR2 SYGVKD. This CDR3 comprises 12 residues.

The chain employs TRBV15 and TRBJ2-1, with 9 bases matching TRBD1. J lost 9 bases, V lost 0 bases, and 6 bases had no gene match. CDR1 LNHNV and CDR2 YYDKDF come from the germline V gene (reference sequence). The CDR3 runs to 15 residues. Here the CDR3 reads CATSRDGTGNTEQFF. As DNA, the CDR3 is TGTGCCACCAGCAGAGATGGGACAGGGAATACTGAGCAGTTCTTC.

This chain connects TRBV10-3 to TRBJ1-1, with D hard to call. This CDR3 contains 13 residues. Germline V gene sequence: CDR1 ENHRY, CDR2 SYGVKD. V dropped 7 bases and J dropped 1 base, with 10 bases sitting between them. As DNA, the CDR3 is TGTGCCATCACCCAGTTGTCGAACACTGAAGCTTTCTTT. Translation gives CAITQLSNTEAFF.

The chain employs TRBV14 and TRBJ2-1; TRBD1 agrees at 8 bases. Per the germline V gene, CDR1 is SGHDN and CDR2 is FVKESK. The CDR3 is 16 residues long. V was pared by 4 bases and J by 5 bases, with 10 bases of the junction left unmatched. CDR3 loop: CASSPITGTGDNEQFF. CDR3 nucleotide sequence: TGTGCCAGCAGCCCGATAACCGGGACAGGAGACAATGAGCAGTTCTTC.

This rearrangement joins TRBV7-3 to TRBJ2-3; D remains ambiguous. CDR3 length equals 13 residues. CDR1 and CDR2 from the germline V gene are SGHTA and FQGTGA. V was pared by 0 bases and J by 4 bases, with 5 bases between. The CDR3 region is CASSLTSADTQYF. Written as DNA, the CDR3 is TGTGCCAGCAGCTTAACTTCGGCAGATACGCAGTATTTT.

The rearrangement links TRBV27 to TRBJ2-3; D is perhaps TRBD1 (7 bases). This CDR3 has 18 amino acids. CDR1 and CDR2 from the germline V gene are MNHEY and SMNVEV (reference sequence). The germline V and J ends were trimmed by 7 bases and 2 bases, with 25 bases remaining between them. The CDR3 region has the DNA TGTGCCAGCACCGCGGGACAGTCGATCTTGGGGATCACAGATACGCAGTATTTT. Amino acid sequence: CASTAGQSILGITDTQYF.

This clone was picked up a small number of times. The chain combines TRBV7-9 with TRBJ2-7; 14 bases are a match to TRBD2. The CDR3 spans 15 residues. The germline V gene has CDR1 SEHNR and CDR2 FQNEAQ (reference sequence). The junction had 5 bases not matched to a gene; V was cut back by 2 bases and J by 8 bases. CDR3: CASSLSGTSGSQQYF. The DNA of the CDR3 is TGTGCCAGCAGCTTAAGCGGGACTAGCGGGAGTCAGCAGTACTTC.